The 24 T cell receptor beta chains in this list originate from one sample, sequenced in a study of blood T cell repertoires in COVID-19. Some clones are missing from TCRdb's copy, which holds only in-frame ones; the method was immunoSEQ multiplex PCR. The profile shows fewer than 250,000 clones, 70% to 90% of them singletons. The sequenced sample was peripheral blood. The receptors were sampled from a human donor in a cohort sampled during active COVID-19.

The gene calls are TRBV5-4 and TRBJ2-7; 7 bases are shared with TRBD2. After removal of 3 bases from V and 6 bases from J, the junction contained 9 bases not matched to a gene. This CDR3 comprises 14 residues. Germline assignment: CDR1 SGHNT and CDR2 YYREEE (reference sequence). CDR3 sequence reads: CASSSWEGWGEQYF. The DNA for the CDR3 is TGTGCCAGCAGCTCCTGGGAGGGTTGGGGCGAGCAGTACTTC. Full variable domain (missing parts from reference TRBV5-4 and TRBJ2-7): ETGVTQSPTHLIKTRGQQVTLRCSSQSGHNTVSWYQQALGQGPQFIFQYYREEENGRGNFPPRFSGLQFPNYSSELNVNALELDDSALYLCASSSWEGWGEQYFGPGTRLTVT.

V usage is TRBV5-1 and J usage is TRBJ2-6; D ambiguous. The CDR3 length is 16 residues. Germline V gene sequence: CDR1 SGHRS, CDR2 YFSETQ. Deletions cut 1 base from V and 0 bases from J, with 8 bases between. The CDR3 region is CASSLQWLSGANVLTF. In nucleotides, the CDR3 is TGCGCCAGCAGCTTGCAGTGGCTCTCTGGGGCCAACGTCCTGACTTTC.

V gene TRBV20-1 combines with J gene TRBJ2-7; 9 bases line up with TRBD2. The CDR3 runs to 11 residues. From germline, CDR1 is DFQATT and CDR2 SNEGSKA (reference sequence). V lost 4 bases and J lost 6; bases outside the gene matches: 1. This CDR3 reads CSATAGGEQYF. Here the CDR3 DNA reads TGCAGTGCTACAGCGGGAGGCGAGCAGTACTTC.

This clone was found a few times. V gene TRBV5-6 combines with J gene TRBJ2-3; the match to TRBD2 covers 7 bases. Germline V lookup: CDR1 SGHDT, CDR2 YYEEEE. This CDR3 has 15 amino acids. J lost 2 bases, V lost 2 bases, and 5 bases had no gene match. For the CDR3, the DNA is TGTGCCAGCAGCTTTCAGGGAGGGCACACAGATACGCAGTATTTT. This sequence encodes CASSFQGGHTDTQYF.

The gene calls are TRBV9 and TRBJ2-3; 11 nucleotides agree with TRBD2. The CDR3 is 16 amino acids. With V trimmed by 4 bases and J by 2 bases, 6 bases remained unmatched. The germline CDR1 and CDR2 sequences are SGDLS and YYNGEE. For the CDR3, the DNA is TGTGCCAGCAGCCCCGGACTAGCGGGCCTCACAGATACGCAGTATTTT. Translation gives CASSPGLAGLTDTQYF. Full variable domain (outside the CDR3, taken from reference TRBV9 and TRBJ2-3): DSGVTQTPKHLITATGQRVTLRCSPRSGDLSVYWYQQSLDQGLQFLIQYYNGEERAKGNILERFSAQQFPDLHSELNLSSLELGDSALYFCASSPGLAGLTDTQYFGPGTRLTVL.

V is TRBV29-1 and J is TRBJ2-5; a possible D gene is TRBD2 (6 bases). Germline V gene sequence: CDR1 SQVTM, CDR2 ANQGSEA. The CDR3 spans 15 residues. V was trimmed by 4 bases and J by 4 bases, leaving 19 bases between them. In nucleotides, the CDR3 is TGCAGCGTTGCTGGGGTCGGGGGTGGCCTAGAGACCCAGTACTTC. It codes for CSVAGVGGGLETQYF.

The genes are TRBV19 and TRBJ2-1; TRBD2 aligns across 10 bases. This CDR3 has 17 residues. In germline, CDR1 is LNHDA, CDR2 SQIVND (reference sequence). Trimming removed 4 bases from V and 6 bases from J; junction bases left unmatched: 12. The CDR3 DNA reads TGTGCCAGTAGTACCCTAGCGGGAGTTAAGGGGGGCAATGAGCAGTTCTTC. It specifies CASSTLAGVKGGNEQFF.

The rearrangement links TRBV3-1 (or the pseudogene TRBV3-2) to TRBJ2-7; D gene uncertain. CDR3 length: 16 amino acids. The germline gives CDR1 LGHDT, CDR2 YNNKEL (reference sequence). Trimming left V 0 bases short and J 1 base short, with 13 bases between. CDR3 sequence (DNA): TGTGCCAGCAGCCAAGAGGGCTCCCAAGGATCCTACGAGCAGTACTTC. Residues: CASSQEGSQGSYEQYF.

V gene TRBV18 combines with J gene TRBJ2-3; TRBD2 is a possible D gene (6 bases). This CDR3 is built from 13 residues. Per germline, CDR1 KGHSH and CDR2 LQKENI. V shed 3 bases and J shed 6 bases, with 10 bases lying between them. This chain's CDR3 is CASSPISGDTQYF. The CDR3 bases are TGTGCCAGCTCACCTATTAGCGGTGATACGCAGTATTTT.

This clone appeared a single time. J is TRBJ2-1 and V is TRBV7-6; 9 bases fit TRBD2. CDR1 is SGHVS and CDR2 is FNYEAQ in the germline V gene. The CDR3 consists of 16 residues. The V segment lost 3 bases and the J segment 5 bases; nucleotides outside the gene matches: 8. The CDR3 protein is CASSFRSGSYDNEQFF. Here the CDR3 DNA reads TGTGCCAGCAGCTTCCGTAGCGGGAGTTACGACAATGAGCAGTTCTTC.

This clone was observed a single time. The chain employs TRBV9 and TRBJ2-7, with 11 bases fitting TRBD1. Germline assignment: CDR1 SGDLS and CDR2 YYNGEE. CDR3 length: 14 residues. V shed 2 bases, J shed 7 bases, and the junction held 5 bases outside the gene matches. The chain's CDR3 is CASSVGQGAREQYF. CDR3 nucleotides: TGTGCCAGCAGCGTCGGACAGGGGGCGAGGGAGCAGTACTTC.

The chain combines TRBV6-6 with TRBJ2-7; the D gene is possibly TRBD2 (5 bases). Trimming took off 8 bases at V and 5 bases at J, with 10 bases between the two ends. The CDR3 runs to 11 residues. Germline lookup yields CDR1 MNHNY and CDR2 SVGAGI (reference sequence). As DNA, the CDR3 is TGTGCCAGCGAGCGGAACAACGAGCAGTACTTC. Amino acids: CASERNNEQYF.

This chain's CDR3 is CASSLQGFVDTQYF. In nucleotides, the CDR3 is TGCGCCAGCAGCTTACAGGGATTTGTTGATACGCAGTATTTT. V usage is TRBV5-1 and J usage is TRBJ2-3; D possibly corresponds to TRBD1 (6 bases). V was clipped by 2 bases and J by 6 bases, with 13 bases between them. Germline-derived CDR1 and CDR2 are SGHRS and YFSETQ. The CDR3 totals 14 residues.

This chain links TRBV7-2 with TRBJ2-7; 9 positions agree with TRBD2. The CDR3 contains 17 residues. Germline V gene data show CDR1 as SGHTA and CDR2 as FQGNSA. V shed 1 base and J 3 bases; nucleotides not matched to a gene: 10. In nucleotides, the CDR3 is TGTGCCAGCAGCTTAGGGGTTAAGACTAGCGGTAACTACGAGCAGTACTTC. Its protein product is CASSLGVKTSGNYEQYF.

In DNA, the CDR3 is TGTGCCAGTAGTCTCGCGACAGGCGGAGCTTGGTACGAGCAGTACTTC. Residues: CASSLATGGAWYEQYF. The genes are TRBV19 and TRBJ2-7, with a weak D call TRBD1 (6 bases). Germline values: CDR1 LNHDA, CDR2 SQIVND (reference sequence). V shed 5 bases and J shed 4 bases, with 21 bases lying between them. The CDR3 length is 16 residues.

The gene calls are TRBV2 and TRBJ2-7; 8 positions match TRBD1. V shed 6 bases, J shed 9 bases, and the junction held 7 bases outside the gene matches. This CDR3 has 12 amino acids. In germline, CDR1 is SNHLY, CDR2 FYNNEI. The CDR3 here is CASSRAQGAQYF. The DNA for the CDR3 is TGTGCCAGCAGCCGGGCGCAGGGGGCGCAGTACTTC.

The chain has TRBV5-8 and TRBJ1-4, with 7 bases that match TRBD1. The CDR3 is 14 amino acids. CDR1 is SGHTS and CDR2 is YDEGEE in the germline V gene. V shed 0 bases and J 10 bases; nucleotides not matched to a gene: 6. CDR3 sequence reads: CASSLGQGVGKLFF. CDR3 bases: TGTGCCAGCAGCTTGGGACAGGGCGTCGGAAAACTGTTTTTT.

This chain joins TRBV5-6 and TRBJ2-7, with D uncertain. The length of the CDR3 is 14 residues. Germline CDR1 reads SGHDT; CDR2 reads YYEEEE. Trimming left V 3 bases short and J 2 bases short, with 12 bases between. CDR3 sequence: CASSSSLQAYEQYF. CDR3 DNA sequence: TGTGCCAGCAGCTCTTCATTGCAGGCCTACGAGCAGTACTTC.

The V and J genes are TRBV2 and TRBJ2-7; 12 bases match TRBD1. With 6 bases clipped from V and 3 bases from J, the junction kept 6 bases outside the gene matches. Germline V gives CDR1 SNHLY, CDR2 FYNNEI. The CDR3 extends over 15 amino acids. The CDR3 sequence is CASRQGQGAFYEQYF. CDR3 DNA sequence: TGTGCCAGCAGGCAGGGACAGGGGGCGTTCTACGAGCAGTACTTC.

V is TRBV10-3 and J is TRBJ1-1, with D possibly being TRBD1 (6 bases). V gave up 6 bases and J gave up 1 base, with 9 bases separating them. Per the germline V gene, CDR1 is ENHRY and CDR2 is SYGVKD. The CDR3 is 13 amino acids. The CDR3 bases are TGTGCCATCAGGCTAGGGGGGAACACTGAAGCTTTCTTT. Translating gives CAIRLGGNTEAFF.

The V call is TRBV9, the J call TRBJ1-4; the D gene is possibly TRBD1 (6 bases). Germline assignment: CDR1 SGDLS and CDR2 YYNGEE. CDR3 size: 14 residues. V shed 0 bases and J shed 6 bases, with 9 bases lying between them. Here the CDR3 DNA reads TGTGCCAGCAGCGTAGGGAACAGGGATGAAAAACTGTTTTTT. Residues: CASSVGNRDEKLFF.

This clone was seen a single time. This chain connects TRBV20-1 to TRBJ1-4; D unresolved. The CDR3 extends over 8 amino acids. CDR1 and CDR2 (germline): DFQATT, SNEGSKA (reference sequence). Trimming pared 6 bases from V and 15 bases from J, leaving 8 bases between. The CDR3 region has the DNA TGCAGTGCGGAGGGTGTGTTTTTT. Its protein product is CSAEGVFF.

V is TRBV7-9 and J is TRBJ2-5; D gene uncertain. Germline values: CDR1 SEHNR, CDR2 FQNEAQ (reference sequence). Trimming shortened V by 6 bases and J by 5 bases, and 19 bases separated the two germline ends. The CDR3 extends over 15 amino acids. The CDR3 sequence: CASSSTRGPLETQYF. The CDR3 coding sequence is TGTGCCAGCAGTTCCACTCGCGGTCCCCTGGAGACCCAGTACTTC.

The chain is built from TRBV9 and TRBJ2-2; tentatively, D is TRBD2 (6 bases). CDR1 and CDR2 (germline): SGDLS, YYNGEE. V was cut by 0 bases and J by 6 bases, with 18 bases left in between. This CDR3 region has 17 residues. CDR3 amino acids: CASSVGGGMKGAGELFF. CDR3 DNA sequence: TGTGCCAGCAGCGTAGGTGGGGGGATGAAGGGTGCCGGGGAGCTGTTTTTT.